The sequence of this T cell receptor (beta chain) was determined in a study of blood T cell repertoires in COVID-19. For the study at large: Samples of COVID-19 (acute and convalescent) were obtained from the United States, Italy and Spain. T cells, B-cell-depleted T cells, or PBMCs supplied cDNA or gDNA.

As handled by the study authors: Amplification from reference gene primers served as the basis for estimated nucleated cell counts. Clones were sequenced by immunoSEQ multiplex PCR, and TCRdb holds only the in-frame ones, with some missing. D and trimming come from the DNA, and the V and J calls and clone size come from that table. This table has under 250,000 clones, 86% appearing once. CDR3 length: 15 residues. The V gene end was trimmed by 5 bases and the J gene end by 9 bases; junction bases not matched to a gene: 13. The germline V gene encodes CDR1 LNHDA and CDR2 SQIVND (reference sequence). Material: peripheral blood. This receptor was obtained from a man aged 55 to 70 with acute or convalescent COVID-19. This chain joins TRBV19 and TRBJ2-1, with 7 bases fitting TRBD2. DNA of the CDR3: TGTGCCAGTAGTCACTCCGCGGGAGACTACCTTGAGCAGTTCTTC. Protein product: CASSHSAGDYLEQFF.